Listed here is a single T cell receptor beta chain. The junction differs from germline at one of its ends, possibly a read error. This sample stems from a study of cytomegalovirus exposure and HLA in healthy donors. The primer mix had 60 Vbeta and 13 Jbeta primers. Generated by immunoSEQ multiplex PCR, the TCRdb table keeps only in-frame clones and is missing some. The sample table includes tens of thousands of clones. There are 14 residues in the CDR3. Germline V gives CDR1 SGHRS, CDR2 YFSETQ. The specimen was PBMCs. The sequence came from a female donor in good health and CMV-seronegative. This chain uses TRBV5-1 with TRBJ2-5, with 9 bases aligning to TRBD2. Here the CDR3 DNA reads TGCGCCAGCAACAACGGGGCTAGCGGGGAGAACCAGTACTTC. Amino acid sequence: CASNNGASGENQYF. The variable domain in full, completed from reference TRBV5-1 and TRBJ2-5, reads KAGVTQTPRYLIKTRGQQVTLSCSPISGHRSVSWYQQTPGQGLQFLFEYFSETQRNKGNFPGRFSGRQFSNSRSEMNVSTLELGDSALYLCASNNGASGENQYFGPGTRLLVL.